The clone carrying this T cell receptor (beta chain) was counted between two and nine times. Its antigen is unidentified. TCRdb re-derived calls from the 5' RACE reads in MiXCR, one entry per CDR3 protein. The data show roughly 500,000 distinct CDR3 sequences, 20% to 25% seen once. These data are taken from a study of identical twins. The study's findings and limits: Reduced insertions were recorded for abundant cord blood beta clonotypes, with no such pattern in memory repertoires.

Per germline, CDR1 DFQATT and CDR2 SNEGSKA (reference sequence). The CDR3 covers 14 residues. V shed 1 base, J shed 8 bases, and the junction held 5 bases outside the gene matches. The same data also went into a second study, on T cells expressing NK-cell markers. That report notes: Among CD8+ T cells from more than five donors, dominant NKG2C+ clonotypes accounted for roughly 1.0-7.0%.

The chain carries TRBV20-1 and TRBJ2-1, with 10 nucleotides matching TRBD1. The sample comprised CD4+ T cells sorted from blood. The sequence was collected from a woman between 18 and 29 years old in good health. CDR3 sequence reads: CSARALTGGDEQFF. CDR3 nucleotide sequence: TGCAGTGCTAGAGCATTGACAGGGGGCGATGAGCAGTTCTTC.